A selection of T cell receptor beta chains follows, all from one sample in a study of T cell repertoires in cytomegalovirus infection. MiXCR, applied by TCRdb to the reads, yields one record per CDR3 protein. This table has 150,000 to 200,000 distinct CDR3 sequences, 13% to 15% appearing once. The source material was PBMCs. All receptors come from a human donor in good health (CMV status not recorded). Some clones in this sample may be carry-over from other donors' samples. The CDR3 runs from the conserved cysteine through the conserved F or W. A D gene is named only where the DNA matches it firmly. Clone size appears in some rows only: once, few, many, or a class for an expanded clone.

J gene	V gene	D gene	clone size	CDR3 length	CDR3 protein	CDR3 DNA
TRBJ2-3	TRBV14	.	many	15	CASSPRGPSTDTQYF	TGTGCCAGCAGCCCACGGGGGCCTAGCACAGATACGCAGTATTTT
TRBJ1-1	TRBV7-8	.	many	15	CASSLARSQASEAFF	TGTGCCAGCAGCTTAGCCCGGTCCCAGGCTTCTGAAGCTTTCTTT
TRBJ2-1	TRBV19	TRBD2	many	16	CASRVYSSGGFREQFF	TGTGCCAGTAGAGTTTATTCTAGCGGGGGCTTTCGGGAGCAGTTCTTC
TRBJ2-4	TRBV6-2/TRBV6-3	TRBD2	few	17	CASSYGGLADTKNIQYF	TGTGCCAGCAGTTACGGGGGACTAGCTGACACTAAAAACATTCAGTACTTC
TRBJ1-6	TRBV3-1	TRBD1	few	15	CASSSRTGGNSPLHF	TGTGCCAGCAGCTCCCGGACAGGGGGGAATTCACCCCTCCACTTT
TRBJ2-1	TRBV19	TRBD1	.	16	CASSTRTGFSYNEQFF	TGTGCCAGTAGTACCCGGACAGGGTTCTCCTACAATGAGCAGTTCTTC
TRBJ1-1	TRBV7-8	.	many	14	CASSYGQGWTEAFF	TGTGCCAGCAGCTACGGCCAGGGATGGACTGAAGCTTTCTTT
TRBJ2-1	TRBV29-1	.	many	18	CSVEGMTEGLGIYNEQFF	TGCAGCGTTGAAGGCATGACGGAGGGTTTAGGGATTTACAATGAGCAGTTCTTC
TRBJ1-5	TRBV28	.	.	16	CASSFAGGGFNQPQHF	TGTGCCAGCAGTTTCGCGGGAGGGGGTTTCAACCAGCCCCAGCATTTT
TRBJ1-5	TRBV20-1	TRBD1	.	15	CSAGSDREGNQPQHF	TGCAGTGCTGGTAGTGACAGGGAGGGCAATCAGCCCCAGCATTTT
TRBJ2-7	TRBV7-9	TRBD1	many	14	CASSLAGTGGEQYF	TGTGCCAGCAGCTTGGCCGGGACAGGGGGCGAGCAGTACTTC
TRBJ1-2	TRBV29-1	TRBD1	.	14	CSVEVGQGVYGYTF	TGCAGCGTTGAAGTGGGACAGGGAGTGTATGGCTACACCTTC
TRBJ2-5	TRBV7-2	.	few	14	CASSLALDKETQYF	TGTGCCAGCAGCTTAGCGTTGGACAAAGAGACCCAGTACTTC
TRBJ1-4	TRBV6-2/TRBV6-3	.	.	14	CASSDTSTNEKLFF	TGTGCCAGCAGCGACACCTCAACTAATGAAAAACTGTTTTTT
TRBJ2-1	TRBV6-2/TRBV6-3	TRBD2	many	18	CASSYRRTSGSSYNEQFF	TGTGCCAGCAGTTACCGAAGGACTAGCGGGAGCTCCTACAATGAGCAGTTCTTC
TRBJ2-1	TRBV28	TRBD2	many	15	CASSEGGRAGDEQFF	TGTGCCAGCAGTGAGGGCGGGAGGGCCGGGGATGAGCAGTTCTTC
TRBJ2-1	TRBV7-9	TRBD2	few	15	CASSSPGLAGTEQFF	TGTGCCAGCAGCTCCCCGGGACTAGCGGGAACTGAGCAGTTCTTC
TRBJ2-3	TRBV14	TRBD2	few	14	CASSPSGITDTQYF	TGTGCCAGCAGCCCCAGCGGGATCACAGATACGCAGTATTTT
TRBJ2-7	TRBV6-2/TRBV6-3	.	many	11	CASSQSYEQYF	TGTGCCAGCAGTCAAAGCTACGAGCAGTACTTC
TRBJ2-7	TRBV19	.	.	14	CASSLVWAVSQQYF	TGTGCCAGTAGTCTCGTTTGGGCGGTTTCCCAGCAGTACTTC
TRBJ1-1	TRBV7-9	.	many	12	CASSLAMGTVKF	TGTGCCAGCAGCTTAGCGATGGGGACGGTGAAATTT
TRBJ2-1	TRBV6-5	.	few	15	CASSYGGSSYNEQFF	TGTGCCAGCAGTTACGGGGGGTCCTCCTACAATGAGCAGTTCTTC
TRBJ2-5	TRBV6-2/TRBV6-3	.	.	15	CASSYQQFRGETQYF	TGTGCCAGCAGTTACCAACAGTTCAGGGGAGAGACCCAGTACTTC
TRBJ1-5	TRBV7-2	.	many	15	CASSFGASYHQPQHF	TGTGCCAGCAGCTTCGGGGCCTCTTATCATCAGCCCCAGCATTTT
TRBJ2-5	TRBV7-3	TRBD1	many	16	CASSRTGQGFQETQYF	TGTGCCAGCAGCCGTACGGGACAGGGATTCCAAGAGACCCAGTACTTC
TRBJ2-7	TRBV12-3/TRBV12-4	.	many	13	CASRRLDTYEQYF	TGTGCCAGCAGAAGACTAGACACCTACGAGCAGTACTTC
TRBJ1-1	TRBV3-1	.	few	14	CASSQEGRPTEAFF	TGTGCCAGCAGCCAAGAAGGAAGGCCGACTGAAGCTTTCTTT
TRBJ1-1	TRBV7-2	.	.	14	CASSADAGVTEAFF	TGTGCCAGCAGCGCGGACGCAGGGGTTACTGAAGCTTTCTTT
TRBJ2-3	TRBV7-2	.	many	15	CASSHHRSPADTQYF	TGTGCCAGCAGTCACCACCGTTCTCCGGCAGATACGCAGTATTTT
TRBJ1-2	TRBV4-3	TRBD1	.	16	CASSHLTGQGNYGYTF	TGCGCCAGCAGCCATCTCACCGGACAGGGAAACTATGGCTACACCTTC
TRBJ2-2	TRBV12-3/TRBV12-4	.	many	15	CASSLLRDWIGELFF	TGTGCCAGCAGTTTATTGAGGGATTGGATCGGGGAGCTGTTTTTT
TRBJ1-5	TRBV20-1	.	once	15	CSARDRWQGYQPQHF	TGCAGTGCTAGAGATCGGTGGCAGGGTTATCAGCCCCAGCATTTT
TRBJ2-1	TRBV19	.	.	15	CASSMVQSSYNEQFF	TGTGCCAGTAGTATGGTACAGAGCTCCTACAATGAGCAGTTCTTC
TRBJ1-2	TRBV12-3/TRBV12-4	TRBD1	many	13	CASSAPGGAGYTF	TGTGCCAGCAGTGCCCCAGGGGGCGCGGGCTACACCTTC
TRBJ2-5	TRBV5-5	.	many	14	CASSLGRGLETQYF	TGTGCCAGCAGCTTGGGACGGGGTTTAGAGACCCAGTACTTC
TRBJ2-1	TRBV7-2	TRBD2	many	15	CASSHGLAVYNEQFF	TGTGCCAGCAGCCACGGACTAGCGGTATACAATGAGCAGTTCTTC
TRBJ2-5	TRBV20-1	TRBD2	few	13	CSAPSGLAVQFHF	TGCAGTGCTCCCTCGGGACTAGCGGTCCAATTCCACTTC
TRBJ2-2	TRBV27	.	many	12	CASSTRAGELFF	TGTGCCAGCAGTACAAGGGCCGGGGAGCTGTTTTTT
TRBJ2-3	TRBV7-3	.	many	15	CASSLTGESTDTQYF	TGTGCCAGCAGCTTAACAGGGGAAAGCACAGATACGCAGTATTTT
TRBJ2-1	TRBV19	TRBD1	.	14	CASSMEGQGVEQFF	TGTGCCAGTAGTATGGAGGGACAGGGGGTTGAGCAGTTCTTC
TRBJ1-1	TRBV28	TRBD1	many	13	CASSLTGGWTAFF	TGTGCCAGCAGTTTAACAGGGGGCTGGACGGCTTTCTTT
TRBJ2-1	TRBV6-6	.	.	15	CASTLSGSPLGEQFF	TGTGCCAGCACTCTATCGGGTAGCCCTCTTGGTGAGCAGTTCTTC
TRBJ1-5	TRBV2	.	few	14	CASSEGGGYQPQHF	TGTGCCAGCAGTGAAGGTGGCGGTTATCAGCCCCAGCATTTT
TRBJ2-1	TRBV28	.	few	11	CASSPSFEQFF	TGTGCCAGCAGTCCCTCTTTTGAGCAGTTCTTC
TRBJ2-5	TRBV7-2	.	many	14	CASALRGGRETQYF	TGTGCCAGCGCCCTTAGAGGGGGGAGGGAGACCCAGTACTTC
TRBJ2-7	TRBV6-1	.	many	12	CASSQGSYEQYF	TGTGCCAGCAGTCAGGGCTCCTACGAGCAGTACTTC
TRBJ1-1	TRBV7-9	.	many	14	CASSRGTLNTEAFF	TGTGCCAGCAGCCGGGGGACATTGAACACTGAAGCTTTCTTT
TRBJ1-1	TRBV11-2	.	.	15	CASSIRPGADAEAFF	TGTGCCAGCAGCATTAGACCCGGGGCTGACGCTGAAGCTTTCTTT
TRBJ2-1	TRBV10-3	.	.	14	CAITPKGEYNEQFF	TGTGCCATCACCCCGAAGGGGGAGTACAATGAGCAGTTCTTC
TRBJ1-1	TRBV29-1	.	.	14	CSVSGTAKNTEAFF	TGCAGCGTTTCCGGGACGGCCAAGAACACTGAAGCTTTCTTT
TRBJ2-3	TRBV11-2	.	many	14	CASSLAGTTDTQYF	TGTGCCAGCAGCTTGGCGGGGACCACAGATACGCAGTATTTT
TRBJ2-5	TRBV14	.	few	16	CASSQDLPRGQETQYF	TGTGCCAGCAGCCAAGACCTCCCGAGGGGGCAAGAGACCCAGTACTTC